This TCR beta chain was profiled in a study of cytomegalovirus exposure and HLA in healthy donors (dated by TCRdb to 2015 to 2018). A note on the overall study: According to an earlier analysis of 587 of the donors, some 170 million T cells yielded 117 million unique TCR beta sequences and around 300 Gb of sequence data. The number of typed donors differed by locus: 629-630 for A, B, C, DRB1 and DQB1; approximately 520 for DQA1; 600 to 610 for DPA1; and some 430 for DPB1. In addition to the first cohort of 666 subjects, a separate validation cohort of some 120 different subjects was used. The genetic ancestry cluster associated with self-reported Caucasian donors included over 80% of the 300 to 400 genotyped donors. A later genetic analysis took genome-wide SNP genotypes for 398 of the 666 donors and used that subset as a discovery cohort. Every discovery cohort repertoire had been produced on one sequencing platform. On average, roughly 240,000 unique TCR beta nucleotide sequences were sequenced per donor among several hundred genotyped donors of the cohort, with roughly 20% of those sequences being non-productive. Donor age, sex, ethnicity and CMV serostatus were collected together with the repertoire data. To study patterns of TCR occurrence, a later analysis re-analyzed previously published TCR beta repertoires from around 670 donors and added high-resolution HLA genotyping. Rather than using new phenotypic data, the later analysis identified candidate immune exposures from TCR beta sequences and from how often those sequences occurred across donors. The study aimed to test whether cataloging public T cell receptors could reveal signatures of past pathogen exposure. An earlier analysis of approximately 630 of the donors applied high-throughput TCR beta sequencing to assess whether each TCR beta V gene segment acted as functional or pseudogenic. Because of strong linkage in the cohort, four to six DR-DQ haplotypes were treated as single units for association and clustering. Class I and class II HLA loci were covered by the typing at four-digit resolution. Approximately 300 gigabases of sequencing data and 80 million or so unique TCR sequences were included in an early release covering about 700 HLA-typed donors. The study used immunosequencing to profile the T cell repertoires of approximately 690 subjects and linked those repertoires to cytomegalovirus serostatus. To predict cytomegalovirus infection status, the study combined high-throughput TCR immunosequencing, statistical association of individual TCRs with disease status, and machine learning.

The library was prepared using the immunoSEQ multiplex PCR assay. For the multiplex PCR, a mixture combining 60 forward primers for TCR Vbeta segments and 13 reverse primers for TCR Jbeta segments was used. Amplification of the CDR3 region of rearranged TCR beta genes was performed with a multiplex PCR assay on genomic DNA. The amplified TCR beta libraries were sequenced on the Illumina HiSeq System as 87-base-pair reads. In the authors' own workflow: A later analysis counted approximately 76 million unique TCR beta chains across the roughly 700 repertoires, and 10 million to 11 million of these chains were shared by at least two donors. To remove PCR and sequencing errors, raw reads were error-corrected and collapsed into unique sequences using a nearest-neighbor algorithm that merged closely related sequences. Alignment of CDR3 sequences to IMGT reference sequences was used to assign V, D and J gene segments. For a sequence to be retained, a match of at least six nucleotides to both a V gene segment and a J gene segment was required. Rearrangements were classified as productive when the CDR3 lacked stop codons and remained in frame with V and J, and all other rearrangements were classified as non-productive. Following IMGT convention, CDR3 was defined as the stretch from the second conserved V-encoded cysteine up to the conserved J-encoded phenylalanine. The earlier analysis of some 550 of the donors excluded any sequence lacking an unambiguous match to a single V gene segment. In an earlier analysis of roughly 500 of the donors, V segments were called functional above 56.7% productive rearrangements and were called segregating when the between-donor standard deviation exceeded 5%. A statistical classification framework was developed to diagnose cytomegalovirus status using the catalog of TCR beta chain sequences. V and J gene assignment, in a later analysis, came from comparing TCR nucleotide sequences with IMGT/GENE-DB human TR gene sequences. The TCRdist pipeline was used in a later analysis to assign CDR3 sequences and most-parsimonious VDJ recombination scenarios. In a later analysis, each TCR beta chain was defined by its CDR3 amino acid sequence together with its V-gene family, and reads without a unique V-gene family were excluded. In a later analysis, approximately 590 highly shared, low-generation-probability nucleotide sequences were removed to address suspected cross-contamination and a sequencing artifact. For each public chain, a later analysis derived a clonal expansion index from normalized ranks of inferred template counts within each repertoire. A later analysis computed generation probabilities with a VDJ recombination model fitted to out-of-frame rearrangements, and checked the results against IGoR. A later analysis scored TCR-TCR, TCR-HLA and TCR-CMV co-occurrence with hypergeometric tests, applying a repertoire-size bias correction to TCR pairs. False discovery rates were estimated in a later analysis by permuting HLA or CMV assignments 20 times. In a later analysis, co-occurring TCRs were grouped using DBSCAN, and TCRdist sequence similarity was added for clustering within HLA-allele-positive subsets. For co-occurrence clustering, repertoires with fewer than 30,000 or more than 120,000 public chains were excluded, along with roughly 5 repertoires with anomalous nucleotide sharing. The clones in this table, taken by TCRdb from immuneACCESS, are in-frame only. Not every clone is retained; where verified, under half of the shortfall comes from an unresolved V gene, and the cause of the rest is unknown. Clone size and the V and J calls come from that table; the DNA yielded D and trimming. This sample holds about 140,000 clones; 79% were observed only once. Approximately 0.9% of the sample comes from the top ten.

The cohort comprised hundreds of healthy bone marrow donors. Cohort members were all nominally healthy when sampled, although unrecorded immune exposures were likely present. The donor was CMV seronegative and belonged to the group of 352 seronegative cohort members. A peripheral blood sample was provided by each donor, and peripheral blood mononuclear cells were used for TCR beta sequencing. Genomic DNA was extracted from the blood cell samples with the Qiagen DNeasy Blood Extraction Kit. What the work shows at the level of the full study, not this receptor alone: Most CMV-associated TCR beta chains appeared to be HLA-restricted in a later analysis, and the HLA associations seemed to be driven largely by CMV exposure. Immune exposure information for the cohort was limited to CMV serostatus. A cluster of highly shared sequence variants was judged likely to be a technical artifact of the sequencing pipeline. In this cohort, only TCR beta chains were sequenced, and detectable features were limited by the absence of alpha or paired-chain data. The classifier was reported to diagnose cytomegalovirus status with high specificity and sensitivity in both the original cohort and the validation cohort. Some IMGT-functional V segments, including TRBV6-2 and TRBV6-3, could not be told apart with the 87-base-pair reads, so those segments were excluded. In an earlier analysis of more than 450 of the donors, most TCR beta V segments were observed in productive rearrangements about 90% or about 30% of the time, broadly matching IMGT annotations. The authors suggested that the approach could potentially be extended to other disease states and immunological phenotypes. A total of 164 TCR beta chains were listed by the study as associated with cytomegalovirus. According to a later analysis, TCR association rates differed among HLA loci, with DRB1 alleles showing the most associated TCRs and HLA-C alleles showing the fewest. In vitro tests confirmed that a few of the cytomegalovirus-associated TCR beta chains recognize cytomegalovirus antigens. A later analysis reported that several top co-occurrence clusters appeared linked to parvovirus B19, influenza, CMV and Epstein-Barr virus. Compared with equally common non-associated chains, HLA-associated TCR beta chains in a later analysis were more clonally expanded and had lower generation probabilities. Sequencing depth was assumed to be roughly uniform across donors in the presence/absence analyses, though that assumption may not hold. Correlated functional status among segregating V segments might reflect linkage disequilibrium, but an unknown experimental factor could not be ruled out. Because some donors lacked HLA typing at each locus, the association tests relied only on the typed subset. An association between a missense DCLRE1C variant and V-gene and J-gene trimming of TCR beta chains was found in a later genetic analysis and replicated in an independent cohort. Most TCR sequences were seen in very few donors, while some public TCRs were found in many individuals. A further reported finding was that TCR beta sequences accurately predicted the HLA-A and HLA-B alleles for most subjects in the first cohort. Strong co-occurrence of HLA alleles, especially DR and DQ, made assigning TCR associations to individual alleles difficult. Approximately 16 rarely observed V segments, including chromosome 9 orphons, were excluded from the earlier analysis of approximately 500 of the donors because counts were too low. A later genetic analysis reported fewer N-insertions in productive TCRs among donors in an Asian-associated ancestry cluster than the roughly 690-donor mean. A later analysis associated about 16,000 TCR beta sequences with specific HLA alleles at a false discovery rate of 0.05.

Based on the germline V gene (reference sequence), the CDR1 and CDR2 sequences are SGHAT and FQDESV. V loses 6 bases at its end and J loses 10 bases; junction bases beyond the gene matches: 11. The CDR3 numbers 13 residues from cysteine through phenylalanine. Only the CDR3 region is kept as DNA, spanning 39 bases read in frame from base 1. As to this clone: What antigen it recognizes has not been identified. Base qualities are not recorded, but no much larger clone differs from it by a single base.

Recombination joined TRBV11-1 with TRBJ1-1, with TRBD1 identical over 7 junction bases. This receptor was identified in a man aged 18 to 29 in good health and CMV-seronegative. Sequencing was performed on PBMCs. The CDR3 region reads CASRLDRSLVAFF. The nucleotide sequence reads as follows: TGTGCCAGCAGATTGGACAGGAGTCTGGTAGCTTTCTTT.